One and the same sample provided the 8 T cell receptor beta chains below, sequenced in a study of Ad26.COV2.S vaccination and SARS-CoV-2 variants. Produced via immunoSEQ multiplex PCR; TCRdb's table is partial and in-frame only. Among about 400,000 clones listed, over 75% were seen once. Treatment specified: about 20 received Ad26.COV2.S at low or high dose, single or two shots; five or six received placebo; per-sample allocation not given. Samples analyzed were those drawn on day 63 after the first vaccine or placebo injection. The sample consisted of peripheral blood, taken in a trial of Ad26.COV2.S vaccine versus placebo. The source of these receptors is a person aged 18-60 years who received the Ad26.COV2.S COVID-19 vaccine or a placebo.

The chain carries TRBV15 and TRBJ2-7, with D unresolved. The germline V gene has CDR1 LNHNV and CDR2 YYDKDF (reference sequence). The germline V and J ends were trimmed by 0 bases and 0 bases, with 3 bases remaining between them. The CDR3 consists of 13 residues. CDR3 protein: CATSRESSYEQYF. Written as DNA, the CDR3 is TGTGCCACCAGCAGAGAGAGCTCCTACGAGCAGTACTTC.

The chain's CDR3 is CASSLPGTGVETQYF. The CDR3 coding sequence is TGTGCCAGCAGCCTACCCGGGACAGGGGTAGAGACCCAGTACTTC. V usage is TRBV14 and J usage is TRBJ2-5; 10 bases line up with TRBD1. The CDR3 has 15 amino acids. The J segment lost 4 bases and the V segment lost 4 bases, leaving 6 bases of the junction unmatched. Germline-derived CDR1 and CDR2 are SGHDN and FVKESK.

The sample holds one count of this clone. This chain connects TRBV5-1 to TRBJ2-2; D remains unclear. The germline CDR1 and CDR2 sequences are SGHRS and YFSETQ. The length of the CDR3 is 13 residues. V was clipped by 5 bases and J by 8 bases, with 13 bases between them. DNA for the CDR3: TGCGCCAGCAGGGTTGCTGGCCCTGGGGAGCTGTTTTTT. Amino acid sequence: CASRVAGPGELFF.

The chain employs TRBV28 and TRBJ1-1; D gene ambiguous. The CDR3 spans 13 residues. The germline gives CDR1 MDHEN, CDR2 SYDVKM. Trimming left V 3 bases short and J 1 base short, with 6 bases between. CDR3 region: CASSLPGNTEAFF. The CDR3 DNA follows: TGTGCCAGCAGTTTGCCGGGGAACACTGAAGCTTTCTTT.

The chain joins TRBV7-9 to TRBJ2-7; tentatively, D is TRBD2 (6 bases). V shed 5 bases and J shed 3 bases, with 14 bases lying between them. Germline-derived CDR1 and CDR2 are SEHNR and FQNEAQ (reference sequence). The length of the CDR3 is 14 residues. The CDR3: CASSRPGGGYEQYF. CDR3 bases: TGTGCCAGCAGCCGACCCGGGGGTGGCTACGAGCAGTACTTC.

This chain connects TRBV5-1 to TRBJ2-5, with D maybe TRBD1 (6 bases). V lost 4 bases to trimming and J lost 5 bases, with 18 bases between them. The germline CDR1 and CDR2 sequences are SGHRS and YFSETQ. The CDR3 totals 15 residues. CDR3 nucleotides: TGCGCCAGCAGCAGGGGGACGAGCCGTTTGGAGACCCAGTACTTC. Translation: CASSRGTSRLETQYF.

The CDR3 nucleotides are TGTGCCTGGAGTGTCAGAGTCGAAGCTTTCTTT. Protein product: CAWSVRVEAFF. The V call is TRBV30, the J call TRBJ1-1, with no clear D. The CDR3 length is 11 residues. The V gene's germline CDR1 is GTSNPN and CDR2 SVGIG (reference sequence). V was pared by 0 bases and J by 8 bases, with 7 bases between.

The rearrangement uses TRBV6-5 and TRBJ1-2, with TRBD1 as a possible D gene (6 bases). The length of the CDR3 is 14 residues. Germline assignment: CDR1 MNHEY and CDR2 SVGAGI. V was cut by 6 bases and J by 3 bases, with 14 bases left in between. The CDR3 sequence is CASRMDRTHYGYTF. The CDR3 DNA sequence: TGTGCCAGCAGAATGGACAGAACTCACTATGGCTACACCTTC.